These 29 T cell receptor beta chains came from one sample sequenced in a study of shared clonotypes between healthy human individuals. Repertoires were generated with immunoSEQ multiplex PCR, while TCRdb's copy carries only in-frame clones and drops some. The table shows around 700,000 clones, with around 72% occurring only once. The sequenced sample consisted of memory CD4+ T cells sorted from blood. Subset specified: CD45RA-negative fraction. The receptors come from a woman aged 25 to 45 in good health.

CDR3 sequence: CASSVRDTQYF. CDR3 coding DNA: TGTGCCAGCAGTGTAAGGGATACGCAGTATTTT. The gene calls are TRBV25-1 and TRBJ2-3; D is undetermined. Germline V gives CDR1 MGHDK, CDR2 SYGVNS. V shed 4 bases and J shed 6 bases, with 5 bases lying between them. This CDR3 comprises 11 residues.

In nucleotides, the CDR3 is TGTGCCAGCAGAGACCAGGGAGGGGTGGGAGAGACCCAGTACTTC. This codes for CASRDQGGVGETQYF. V and J are TRBV5-5 and TRBJ2-5; 7 nucleotides align to TRBD2. The V gene end was trimmed by 5 bases and the J gene end by 4 bases; junction bases not matched to a gene: 11. The germline V gene encodes CDR1 SGHKS and CDR2 YYEKEE (reference sequence). This CDR3 is built from 15 residues.

This clone was observed a few times. CDR3 amino acids: CASSLDDLNYNEQFF. The CDR3 nucleotides are TGCGCCAGCAGCTTGGACGATTTAAACTACAATGAGCAGTTCTTC. The rearrangement joins TRBV5-1 to TRBJ2-1; D uncertain. V was clipped by 0 bases and J by 3 bases, with 10 bases between them. Germline values: CDR1 SGHRS, CDR2 YFSETQ. There are 15 residues in the CDR3.

This clone was seen a handful of times. The chain recombines TRBV11-2 with TRBJ2-7; a possible D gene is TRBD2 (7 bases). V lost 5 bases to trimming and J lost 6 bases, with 17 bases between them. In germline, CDR1 is SGHAT, CDR2 FQNNGV. The CDR3 is 14 amino acids. DNA for the CDR3: TGTGCCAGCAGCCCCTTGGTGGGGGGGCGCGAGCAGTACTTC. It specifies CASSPLVGGREQYF. Complete variable domain (other parts from reference TRBV11-2 and TRBJ2-7): EAGVAQSPRYKIIEKRQSVAFWCNPISGHATLYWYQQILGQGPKLLIQFQNNGVVDDSQLPKDRFSAERLKGVDSTLKIQPAKLEDSAVYLCASSPLVGGREQYFGPGTRLTVT.

V gene TRBV6-5 combines with J gene TRBJ1-1; TRBD1 aligns across 9 bases. Germline lookup yields CDR1 MNHEY and CDR2 SVGAGI. The trim removed 8 bases at V and 1 base at J, leaving 2 bases unmatched. This CDR3 is built from 13 residues. CDR3 residues: CASGQGRNTEAFF. CDR3 DNA sequence: TGTGCCAGCGGACAGGGGAGGAACACTGAAGCTTTCTTT.

V usage is TRBV5-1 and J usage is TRBJ1-4; no clear D. The CDR3 runs to 15 residues. Germline CDR1 SGHRS, CDR2 YFSETQ. V lost 0 bases and J 4 bases, leaving 10 bases between the germline ends. CDR3 nucleotide sequence: TGCGCCAGCAGCTTGGACTCGGCGGGTAATGAAAAACTGTTTTTT. It is translated as CASSLDSAGNEKLFF. The full variable domain, rest sourced from reference TRBV5-1 and TRBJ1-4, is KAGVTQTPRYLIKTRGQQVTLSCSPISGHRSVSWYQQTPGQGLQFLFEYFSETQRNKGNFPGRFSGRQFSNSRSEMNVSTLELGDSALYLCASSLDSAGNEKLFFGSGTQLSVL.

The J gene is TRBJ2-1, the V gene TRBV5-1; TRBD2 matches 7 bases. Trimming took 0 bases from V and 5 from J; bases not matched to a gene: 5. The CDR3 length is 15 residues. The germline V gene encodes CDR1 SGHRS and CDR2 YFSETQ. CDR3 nucleotides: TGCGCCAGCAGCTTGGCCGCGGGAGTCCACAATGAGCAGTTCTTC. Its protein is CASSLAAGVHNEQFF.

This clone was seen only a few times. This chain joins TRBV6-1 and TRBJ2-7; tentatively, D is TRBD2 (5 bases). This CDR3 comprises 13 residues. V lost 6 bases and J lost 6, with 15 bases in between. Per the germline V gene, CDR1 is MNHNS and CDR2 is SASEGT. DNA of the CDR3: TGTGCCAGCAGATTGAACGGGAATCGCGAGCAGTACTTC. Translation: CASRLNGNREQYF.

J is TRBJ2-7 and V is TRBV6-5, with TRBD2 matching over 12 bases. V was pared by 5 bases and J by 2 bases, with 4 bases of the junction left unmatched. CDR3 length equals 15 residues. In germline, CDR1 is MNHEY, CDR2 SVGAGI. For the CDR3, the DNA is TGTGCCAGCAGTAAACGACTAGCGGGGGCCTACGAGCAGTACTTC. Amino acid sequence: CASSKRLAGAYEQYF.

The V and J genes are TRBV11-2 and TRBJ2-3; tentative D call: TRBD2 (6 bases). V lost 6 bases, J lost 0 bases, and 19 bases lay in between. The germline V gene encodes CDR1 SGHAT and CDR2 FQNNGV. This CDR3 has 17 amino acids. The CDR3 loop is CASREGRGQRSTDTQYF. DNA for the CDR3: TGTGCCAGCAGGGAGGGGCGGGGCCAGCGCAGCACAGATACGCAGTATTTT. The full variable domain, its missing parts supplied by reference TRBV11-2 and TRBJ2-3, is EAGVAQSPRYKIIEKRQSVAFWCNPISGHATLYWYQQILGQGPKLLIQFQNNGVVDDSQLPKDRFSAERLKGVDSTLKIQPAKLEDSAVYLCASREGRGQRSTDTQYFGPGTRLTVL.

V is TRBV28 and J is TRBJ2-5, with a tentative D call TRBD1 (5 bases). This CDR3 spans 15 amino acids. With 3 bases removed from V and 1 base from J, the gap between germline ends came to 12 bases. CDR1 and CDR2 (germline): MDHEN, SYDVKM. CDR3 coding DNA: TGTGCCAGCAGTTTCCCGGGCAGGGCCCAAGAGACCCAGTACTTC. It yields the protein CASSFPGRAQETQYF.

This clone was counted a single time. The chain joins TRBV5-1 to TRBJ2-3; 12 bases agree with TRBD1. In germline, CDR1 is SGHRS, CDR2 YFSETQ. V lost 4 bases to trimming and J lost 3 bases; unmatched junction nucleotides: 3. The CDR3 runs to 15 residues. The CDR3 nucleotides read TGCGCCAGCAGCGGGACAGGGGGCTCGACAGATACGCAGTATTTT. This encodes CASSGTGGSTDTQYF.

As for this clone: The same CDR3 also results from other DNA sequences found in this sample. The chain employs TRBV5-1 and TRBJ2-3; 7 nucleotides line up with TRBD1. V shed 0 bases, J shed 4 bases, and the junction held 5 bases outside the gene matches. The CDR3 totals 15 residues. Germline CDR1 is SGHRS and CDR2 is YFSETQ. The CDR3 reads CASSLEGQGADTQYF. DNA of the CDR3: TGCGCCAGCAGCTTGGAGGGGCAGGGGGCAGATACGCAGTATTTT.

This sequence joins TRBV5-1 and TRBJ2-2, with D perhaps TRBD2 (5 bases). Germline V gene lookup returns CDR1 SGHRS and CDR2 YFSETQ. The CDR3 has 15 amino acids. V was trimmed by 0 bases and J by 6 bases, leaving 12 bases between them. The CDR3 protein is CASSLDAGVAGELFF. CDR3 in DNA: TGCGCCAGCAGCTTGGATGCGGGTGTTGCCGGGGAGCTGTTTTTT.

This clone occurred once. The CDR3: CASSALYTEAFF. The CDR3 DNA sequence: TGTGCCAGCTCTGCCCTGTACACTGAAGCTTTCTTT. This chain joins TRBV9 and TRBJ1-1; D not resolved. The CDR3 consists of 12 residues. V gave up 7 bases and J gave up 3 bases, with 10 bases separating them. Germline values: CDR1 SGDLS, CDR2 YYNGEE.

This clone was seen a few times. J is TRBJ1-2 and V is TRBV10-1; no definite D call. Germline V gene sequence: CDR1 WNHNN, CDR2 SYGVQD (reference sequence). With 5 bases removed from V and 4 bases from J, the gap between germline ends came to 29 bases. This CDR3 comprises 19 residues. The CDR3 DNA sequence: TGCGCCAGCAGTCTTGGAGACGTGGGATCGGAAGGGCCTCCCTATGGCTACACCTTC. Translating gives CASSLGDVGSEGPPYGYTF.

The rearrangement joins TRBV27 to TRBJ1-2, with D tentatively TRBD1 (6 bases). CDR3 length: 16 residues. CDR1 and CDR2 (germline): MNHEY, SMNVEV (reference sequence). Trimming removed 9 bases at V and 4 bases at J, with 24 bases between. CDR3 nucleotide sequence: TGTGCCAGTGGGAAGTTGTTGGGGGGGCGTCCCTATGGCTACACCTTC. Protein: CASGKLLGGRPYGYTF.

The chain has TRBV12-5 and TRBJ1-1; D perhaps matches TRBD1 (6 bases). Deletions cut 2 bases from V and 6 bases from J, with 16 bases between. Looked up from germline, CDR1 is LGHNT and CDR2 is FRNRAP. The CDR3 spans 15 residues. The CDR3 spells CASGLMRGRSAEAFF. In DNA, the CDR3 is TGTGCTAGTGGTTTGATGCGGGGGCGCTCGGCTGAAGCTTTCTTT.

V gene TRBV6-6 combines with J gene TRBJ2-3, with D possibly being TRBD1 or TRBD2 (5 bases each). This CDR3 is 13 amino acids long. Between the trimmed V and J ends, which lost 7 bases and 4 bases, there was a span of 12 bases. Looked up from germline, CDR1 is MNHNY and CDR2 is SVGAGI (reference sequence). The CDR3 DNA follows: TGTGCCAGCAAGAGAGGGGACCCAGATACGCAGTATTTT. The encoded protein is CASKRGDPDTQYF.

The CDR3 spells CASSSRGIDEQYF. The CDR3 nucleotides read TGTGCCAGCAGCTCGAGGGGTATCGACGAGCAGTACTTC. The gene calls are TRBV5-4 and TRBJ2-7; the D gene could be TRBD1 or TRBD2 (5 bases each). Trimming pared 3 bases from V and 5 bases from J, leaving 12 bases between. The CDR3 is made up of 13 amino acids. CDR1 is SGHNT and CDR2 is YYREEE in the germline V gene (reference sequence). The complete variable domain, with remaining parts taken from reference TRBV5-4 and TRBJ2-7, reads ETGVTQSPTHLIKTRGQQVTLRCSSQSGHNTVSWYQQALGQGPQFIFQYYREEENGRGNFPPRFSGLQFPNYSSELNVNALELDDSALYLCASSSRGIDEQYFGPGTRLTVT.

The chain has TRBV25-1 and TRBJ2-5, with D perhaps matching TRBD1 or TRBD2 (5 bases each). This CDR3 is 11 amino acids long. Germline lookup yields CDR1 MGHDK and CDR2 SYGVNS. Trimming shortened V by 10 bases and J by 4 bases, and 10 bases separated the two germline ends. Here the CDR3 DNA reads TGTGCCACCGCTGGGGGAGAGACCCAGTACTTC. Its protein product is CATAGGETQYF.

V usage is TRBV5-1 and J usage is TRBJ2-4; D may be TRBD1 (5 bases). Trimming cost V 6 bases and J 5 bases, with 15 bases left between them. The CDR3 totals 14 residues. Germline CDR1 reads SGHRS; CDR2 reads YFSETQ. The CDR3 is CASTPDDRQNIQYF. The CDR3 nucleotides read TGCGCCAGCACCCCGGACGACAGACAAAACATTCAGTACTTC.

The sample holds one count of this clone. This rearrangement joins TRBV5-1 to TRBJ2-7, with TRBD1 matching 7 bases. V was clipped by 4 bases and J by 7 bases; unmatched bases: 14. This CDR3 comprises 15 residues. Germline V CDR1 and CDR2: SGHRS, YFSETQ. Written as DNA, the CDR3 is TGCGCCAGCAGCGCCTGGACAGGACCGAGTTTGGAGCAGTACTTC. Protein product: CASSAWTGPSLEQYF. Using reference TRBV5-1 and TRBJ2-7 for the parts outside the CDR3, the full variable domain is KAGVTQTPRYLIKTRGQQVTLSCSPISGHRSVSWYQQTPGQGLQFLFEYFSETQRNKGNFPGRFSGRQFSNSRSEMNVSTLELGDSALYLCASSAWTGPSLEQYFGPGTRLTVT.

This clone was detected a few times. V is TRBV19 and J is TRBJ1-2; a weak D match, TRBD1 (5 bases). Germline V gene data show CDR1 as LNHDA and CDR2 as SQIVND (reference sequence). V was trimmed by 6 bases and J by 1 base, leaving 18 bases between them. The CDR3 is 16 residues long. CDR3 residues: CASSLGLTGINYGYTF. The CDR3 DNA follows: TGTGCCAGTAGCCTGGGACTTACGGGGATTAACTATGGCTACACCTTC.

The chain employs TRBV11-2 and TRBJ2-5, with a weak D call TRBD2 (6 bases). The CDR3 has 14 amino acids. V was trimmed by 3 bases and J by 1 base, leaving 9 bases between them. Germline V CDR1 and CDR2: SGHAT, FQNNGV. The CDR3 sequence is CASSLGGTQETQYF. CDR3 DNA sequence: TGTGCCAGCAGCTTGGGCGGGACCCAAGAGACCCAGTACTTC.

With regard to this clone: A single base separates this from a much larger clone, so it may be a read error. V usage is TRBV6-6 and J usage is TRBJ2-3, with D perhaps matching TRBD2 (5 bases). Germline V gene lookup returns CDR1 MNHNY and CDR2 SVGAGI (reference sequence). This CDR3 is built from 13 residues. The V end lost 6 bases, the J end lost 2 bases, and 9 bases lay between the germline ends. The CDR3 bases are TGTGCCAGCAGCCCCCGGGACACAGATACGCAGTATTTT. Translation: CASSPRDTDTQYF.

The chain has TRBV2 and TRBJ2-7, with D perhaps being TRBD1 or TRBD2 (5 bases each). The germline gives CDR1 SNHLY, CDR2 FYNNEI. CDR3 size: 16 residues. V gave up 4 bases and J gave up 2 bases, with 18 bases separating them. The CDR3: CASSGVEGRRTYEQYF. DNA for the CDR3: TGTGCCAGCAGTGGGGTAGAGGGACGTCGAACCTACGAGCAGTACTTC.

The rearrangement joins TRBV2 to TRBJ2-2, with D perhaps TRBD2 (6 bases). CDR1 is SNHLY and CDR2 is FYNNEI in the germline V gene. The length of the CDR3 is 15 residues. V was clipped by 2 bases and J by 4 bases, with 11 bases between them. The chain's CDR3 is CASSEPGVATGELFF. CDR3 DNA: TGTGCCAGCAGTGAACCGGGAGTGGCCACCGGGGAGCTGTTTTTT.

This chain connects TRBV6-1 to TRBJ2-7; the match to TRBD1 covers 8 bases. Germline-derived CDR1 and CDR2 are MNHNS and SASEGT. This CDR3 comprises 14 residues. J lost 2 bases, V lost 4 bases, and 4 bases had no gene match. CDR3 region: CASSVQGAPYEQYF. The CDR3 nucleotides are TGTGCCAGCAGTGTGCAGGGGGCCCCCTACGAGCAGTACTTC.